The clone carrying this TCR beta chain was counted only a few times. V gave up 5 bases and J gave up 0 bases, with 11 bases separating them. CDR3 length equals 15 residues. Germline values: CDR1 MNHEY, CDR2 SMNVEV (reference sequence). The data derive from a study of blood T cell repertoires in COVID-19. Study summary: Samples came from the United States, Italy and Spain, spanning acute and convalescent COVID-19. Sources were T cells, B-cell-depleted T cells, or PBMCs; the material itself was cDNA or gDNA.

Original data processing: Reference gene primer amplification in the assay estimated nucleated cell counts. TCRdb's table, derived via immunoSEQ multiplex PCR, lists solely in-frame clones and lacks some. Clone size and the V and J calls come from that table; the DNA yielded D and trimming. The sample includes about 66,000 clones, approximately 86% of them seen just once. This receptor was obtained from a man in his forties or fifties with active COVID-19. The V call is TRBV27, the J call TRBJ1-3, with D unresolved. What was sequenced was peripheral blood. CDR3 in amino acids: CASSPPQASGNTIYF. The CDR3 DNA reads TGTGCCAGCAGTCCGCCGCAGGCCTCTGGAAACACCATATATTTT.